This T cell receptor (beta chain) originates from a study of blood T cell repertoires in COVID-19. On the study more broadly: COVID-19 samples collected from the United States, Italy and Spain covered acute and convalescent phases.

This CDR3 has 16 residues. Germline V gene lookup returns CDR1 SGHVS and CDR2 FQNEAQ. Trimming removed 4 bases at V and 5 bases at J, with 18 bases between. Repertoires were generated with immunoSEQ multiplex PCR, while TCRdb's copy carries only in-frame clones and drops some. The table shows roughly 280,000 clones, with around nine tenths occurring only once. This chain connects TRBV7-8 to TRBJ1-5, with D perhaps matching TRBD1 (5 bases). Material: peripheral blood. The sequence came from a woman in her fifties or sixties with COVID-19, enrolled during active disease. The CDR3 sequence is CASSSRVGGGDQPQHF. The CDR3 coding sequence is TGTGCCAGCAGCTCCCGAGTTGGGGGAGGAGATCAGCCCCAGCATTTT.